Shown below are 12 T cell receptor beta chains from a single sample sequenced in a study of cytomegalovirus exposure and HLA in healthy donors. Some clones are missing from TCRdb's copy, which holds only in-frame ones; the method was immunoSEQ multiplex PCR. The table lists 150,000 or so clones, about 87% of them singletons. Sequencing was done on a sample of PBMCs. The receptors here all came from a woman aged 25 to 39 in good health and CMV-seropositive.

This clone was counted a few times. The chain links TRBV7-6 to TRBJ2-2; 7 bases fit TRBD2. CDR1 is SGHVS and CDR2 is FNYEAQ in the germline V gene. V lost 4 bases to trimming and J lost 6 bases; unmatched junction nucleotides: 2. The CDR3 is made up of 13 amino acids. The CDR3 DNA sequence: TGTGCCAGCAGCTGGCTAGCGGCCGGGGAGCTGTTTTTT. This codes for CASSWLAAGELFF.

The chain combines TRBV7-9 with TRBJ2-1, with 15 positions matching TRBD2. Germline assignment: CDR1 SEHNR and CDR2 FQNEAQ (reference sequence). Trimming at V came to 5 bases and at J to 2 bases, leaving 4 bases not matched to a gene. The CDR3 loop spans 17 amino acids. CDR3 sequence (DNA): TGTGCCAGCAGCCCCCGGACTAGCGGGAGGGCCTACAATGAGCAGTTCTTC. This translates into CASSPRTSGRAYNEQFF.

The CDR3 is CASSPRGQGVSGANVLTF. The DNA of the CDR3 is TGTGCCAGCAGCCCGAGAGGACAGGGGGTCTCTGGGGCCAACGTCCTGACTTTC. The rearrangement joins TRBV5-6 to TRBJ2-6, with 10 bases that match TRBD1. This CDR3 has 18 amino acids. Germline CDR1 is SGHDT and CDR2 is YYEEEE. V lost 4 bases to trimming and J lost 0 bases; unmatched junction nucleotides: 7.

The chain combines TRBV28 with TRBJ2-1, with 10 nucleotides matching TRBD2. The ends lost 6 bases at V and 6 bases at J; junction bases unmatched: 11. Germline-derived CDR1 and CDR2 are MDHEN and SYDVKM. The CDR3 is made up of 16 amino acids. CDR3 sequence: CASSYPLAGVANEQFF. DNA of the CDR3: TGTGCCAGCAGCTACCCCCTAGCGGGAGTTGCCAATGAGCAGTTCTTC.

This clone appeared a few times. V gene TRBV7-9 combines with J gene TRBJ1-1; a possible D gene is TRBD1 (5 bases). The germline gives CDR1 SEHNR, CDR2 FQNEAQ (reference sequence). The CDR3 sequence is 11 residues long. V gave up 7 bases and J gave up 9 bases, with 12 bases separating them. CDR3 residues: CASTAGGKAFF. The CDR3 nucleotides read TGTGCCAGCACCGCGGGGGGTAAAGCTTTCTTT.

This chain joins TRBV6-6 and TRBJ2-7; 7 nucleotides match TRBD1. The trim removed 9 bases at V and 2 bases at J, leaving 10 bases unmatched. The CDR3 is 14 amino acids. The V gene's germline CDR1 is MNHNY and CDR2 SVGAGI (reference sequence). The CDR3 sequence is CASSTHRGTYEQYF. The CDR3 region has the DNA TGTGCCAGTTCAACGCACAGGGGAACCTACGAGCAGTACTTC.

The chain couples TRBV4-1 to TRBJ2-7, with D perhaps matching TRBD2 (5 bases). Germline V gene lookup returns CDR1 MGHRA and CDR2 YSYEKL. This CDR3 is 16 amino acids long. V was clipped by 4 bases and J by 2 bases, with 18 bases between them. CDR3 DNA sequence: TGCGCCAGCAGCCGCTTATCTAGCCGAAGTCCCTACGAGCAGTACTTC. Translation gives CASSRLSSRSPYEQYF.

CDR3 bases: TGTGCCAGTAGTATCCGACTAGCGGCCTACTCCTACGAGCAGTACTTC. It encodes CASSIRLAAYSYEQYF. This chain links TRBV19 with TRBJ2-7, with 9 bases identical to TRBD2. V was clipped by 3 bases and J by 0 bases; unmatched bases: 6. Germline CDR1 LNHDA, CDR2 SQIVND (reference sequence). This CDR3 region has 16 residues.

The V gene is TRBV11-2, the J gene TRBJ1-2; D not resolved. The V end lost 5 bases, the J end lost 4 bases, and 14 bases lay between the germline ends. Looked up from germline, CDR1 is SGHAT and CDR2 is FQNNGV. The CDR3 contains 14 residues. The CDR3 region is CASSINRDFYGYTF. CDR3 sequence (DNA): TGTGCCAGCAGCATCAACCGGGATTTCTATGGCTACACCTTC.

This CDR3 is CASSPGQGTGELFF. CDR3 nucleotides: TGTGCCAGCAGCCCAGGACAGGGCACCGGGGAGCTGTTTTTT. The chain joins TRBV7-6 to TRBJ2-2, with 8 positions matching TRBD1. CDR1 and CDR2 (germline): SGHVS, FNYEAQ. The CDR3 is 14 residues long. Unmatched junction bases numbered 3, after V lost 5 bases and J lost 4 bases.

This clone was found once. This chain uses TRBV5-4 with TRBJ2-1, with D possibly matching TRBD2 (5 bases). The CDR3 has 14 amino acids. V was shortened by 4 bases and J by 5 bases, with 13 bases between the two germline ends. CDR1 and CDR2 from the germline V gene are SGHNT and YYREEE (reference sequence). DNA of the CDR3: TGTGCCAGCAGCGCGAAAACTAGAGACAATGAGCAGTTCTTC. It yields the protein CASSAKTRDNEQFF.

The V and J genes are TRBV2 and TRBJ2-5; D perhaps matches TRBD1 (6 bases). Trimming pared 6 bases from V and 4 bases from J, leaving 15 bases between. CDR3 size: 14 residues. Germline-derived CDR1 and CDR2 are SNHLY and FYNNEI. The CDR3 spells CASRVSGAGETQYF. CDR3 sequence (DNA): TGTGCCAGCAGAGTTTCAGGGGCCGGAGAGACCCAGTACTTC.